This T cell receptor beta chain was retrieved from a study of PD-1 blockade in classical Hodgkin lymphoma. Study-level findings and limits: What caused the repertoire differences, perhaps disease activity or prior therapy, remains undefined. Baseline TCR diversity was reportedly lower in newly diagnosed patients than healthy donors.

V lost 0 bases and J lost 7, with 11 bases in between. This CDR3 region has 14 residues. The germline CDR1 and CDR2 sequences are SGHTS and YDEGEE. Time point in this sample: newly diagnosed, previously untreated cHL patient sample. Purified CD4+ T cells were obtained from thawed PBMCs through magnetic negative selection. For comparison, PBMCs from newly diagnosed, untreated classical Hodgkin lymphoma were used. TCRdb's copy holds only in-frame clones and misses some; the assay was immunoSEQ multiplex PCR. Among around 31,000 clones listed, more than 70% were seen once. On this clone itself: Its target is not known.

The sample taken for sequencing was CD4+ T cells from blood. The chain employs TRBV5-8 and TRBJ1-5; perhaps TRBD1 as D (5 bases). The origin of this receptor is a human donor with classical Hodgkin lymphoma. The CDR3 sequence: CASSLGLGGQPQHF. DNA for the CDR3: TGTGCCAGCAGCTTGGGTCTCGGGGGACAGCCCCAGCATTTT.